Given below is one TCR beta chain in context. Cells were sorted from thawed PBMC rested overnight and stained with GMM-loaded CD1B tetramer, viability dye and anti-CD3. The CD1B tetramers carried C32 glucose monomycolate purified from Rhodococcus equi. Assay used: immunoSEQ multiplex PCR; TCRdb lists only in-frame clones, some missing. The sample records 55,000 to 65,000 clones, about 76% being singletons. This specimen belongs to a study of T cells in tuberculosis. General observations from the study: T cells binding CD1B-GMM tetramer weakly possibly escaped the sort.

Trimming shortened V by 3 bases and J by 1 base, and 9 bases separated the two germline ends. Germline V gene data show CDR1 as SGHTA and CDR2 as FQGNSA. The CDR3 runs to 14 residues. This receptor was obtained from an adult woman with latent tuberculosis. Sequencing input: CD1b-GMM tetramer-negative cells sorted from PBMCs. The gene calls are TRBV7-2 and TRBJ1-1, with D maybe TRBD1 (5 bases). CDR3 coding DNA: TGTGCCAGCAGCTTGGCGGGGGGGAACACTGAAGCTTTCTTT. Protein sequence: CASSLAGGNTEAFF.